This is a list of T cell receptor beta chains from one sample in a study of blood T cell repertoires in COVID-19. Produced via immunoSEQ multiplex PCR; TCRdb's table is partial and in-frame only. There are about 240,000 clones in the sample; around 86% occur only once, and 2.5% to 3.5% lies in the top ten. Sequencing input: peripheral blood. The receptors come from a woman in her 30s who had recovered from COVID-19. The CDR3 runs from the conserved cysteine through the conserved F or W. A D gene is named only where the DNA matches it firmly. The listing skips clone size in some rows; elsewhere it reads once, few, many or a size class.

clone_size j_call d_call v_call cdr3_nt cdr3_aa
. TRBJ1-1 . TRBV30 TGTGCCTGGAGTGTACCTGGGGCAAGGGGTACTGAAGCTTTCTTT CAWSVPGARGTEAFF
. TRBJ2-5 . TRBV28 TGTGCCAGCAGTCCCCGACAGCGAAAAGAGACCCAGTACTTC CASSPRQRKETQYF
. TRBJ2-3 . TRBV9 TGTGCCAGCAGCCCAGTACGGGTTATCGGTACGCAGTATTTT CASSPVRVIGTQYF
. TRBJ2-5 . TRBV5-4 TGTGCCAGCAGTTCCGATGGACAGTGGCAAGAGACCCAGTACTTC CASSSDGQWQETQYF
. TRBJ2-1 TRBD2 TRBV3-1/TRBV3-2 TGTGCCAGCAGCCAAGATCTTCTAGCGGAATACAATGAGCAGTTCTTC CASSQDLLAEYNEQFF
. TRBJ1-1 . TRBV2 TGTGCCAGCAGTTTACAGGGTGTGAACACTGAAGCTTTCTTT CASSLQGVNTEAFF
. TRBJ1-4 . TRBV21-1 TGTGCCAGCAGCACACCGGACAGGGTTGAAAAACTGTTTTTT CASSTPDRVEKLFF
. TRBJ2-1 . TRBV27 TGTGCCAGCAGTTTATCGGCGGGACAGATAGAATACTCCTACAATGAGCAGTTCTTC CASSLSAGQIEYSYNEQFF
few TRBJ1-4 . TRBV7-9 TGTGCCAGCAGCTATAGAAGCCTGGGGGTGGCGGGGCTTAATGAAAAACTGTTTTTT CASSYRSLGVAGLNEKLFF
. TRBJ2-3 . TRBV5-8 TGTGCCAGCAGCTTGGATCGCGCCCCCGATACGCAGTATTTT CASSLDRAPDTQYF
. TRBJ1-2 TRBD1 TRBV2 TGTGCCAGCAGTGAGTTTGACAGGGGGGACTATGGCTACACCTTC CASSEFDRGDYGYTF
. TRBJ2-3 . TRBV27 TGTGCCAGCAACCGACTAGGAGGGACAGATACGCAGTATTTT CASNRLGGTDTQYF
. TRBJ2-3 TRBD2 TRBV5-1 TGCGCCAGCAGCTTTACTAGCGGGGGGAAACCTAGCACAGATACGCAGTATTTT CASSFTSGGKPSTDTQYF
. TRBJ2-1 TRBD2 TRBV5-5 TGTGCCAGCAGCTTCTTACTAGCGGGGGGGCAAAATGAGCAGTTCTTC CASSFLLAGGQNEQFF
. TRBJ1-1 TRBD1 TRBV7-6 TGTGCCAGCAGCCTAGCGGGACAGGGGGTCCTGAACACTGAAGCTTTCTTT CASSLAGQGVLNTEAFF
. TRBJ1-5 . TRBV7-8 TGTGCCAGCAGCTCAAATAGCAATCAGCCCCAGCATTTT CASSSNSNQPQHF
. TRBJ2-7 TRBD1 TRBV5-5 TGTGCCAGCAGCTTGAGGGGACAGAGGACCTACGAGCAGTACTTC CASSLRGQRTYEQYF
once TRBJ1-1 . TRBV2 TGTGCCAGCAGTCCCTTGAGGGCTCTAAACACTGAAGCTTTCTTT CASSPLRALNTEAFF
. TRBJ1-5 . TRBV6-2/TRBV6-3 TGTGCCAGCAGTTATGTTAGCCAGCCCCAGCATTTT CASSYVSQPQHF
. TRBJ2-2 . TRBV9 TGTGCCAGCAGCGTATATAGGGGAACCGGGGAGCTGTTTTTT CASSVYRGTGELFF
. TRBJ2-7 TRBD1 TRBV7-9 TGTGCCAGCAGCACCAACCGGGACAGGGGAGGGCAGTACTTC CASSTNRDRGGQYF
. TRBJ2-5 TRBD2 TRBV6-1 TGTGCCAGCAGTGAAGGAGCGGGGGGGCAAGAGACCCAGTACTTC CASSEGAGGQETQYF
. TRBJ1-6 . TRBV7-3 TGTGCCAGCAGCTTAGTAGGGAGCCTTAATTCACCCCTCCACTTT CASSLVGSLNSPLHF
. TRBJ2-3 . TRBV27 TGTGCCAGCAGTCTTAAAGATACGCAGTATTTT CASSLKDTQYF
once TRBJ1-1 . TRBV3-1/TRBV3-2 TGTGCCAGCAGCCAAGATCAGGGCAGGGCGAACACTGAAGCTTTCTTT CASSQDQGRANTEAFF
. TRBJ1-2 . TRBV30 TGTGCCTGGAGGCCCTTGGCCAGGCCTCTCTATGGCTACACCTTC CAWRPLARPLYGYTF
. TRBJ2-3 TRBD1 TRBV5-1 TGCGCCAGCAGCCTCCGAGGGACAGGGGTCGGAGATACGCAGTATTTT CASSLRGTGVGDTQYF
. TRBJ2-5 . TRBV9 TGTGCCAGCAGCACCGCGGAAGAGACCCAGTACTTC CASSTAEETQYF
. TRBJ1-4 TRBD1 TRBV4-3 TGCGCCAGCAGCCAACGACAGGGGTTTGGCGAAAAACTGTTTTTT CASSQRQGFGEKLFF
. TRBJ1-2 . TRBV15 TGTGCCACCAGCAGAGTTCCCCCCGCTAACTATGGCTACACCTTC CATSRVPPANYGYTF
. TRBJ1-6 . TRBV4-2 TGTGCCAGCAGCCAGCCTGGGGGGGGTACGCCCCTCCACTTT CASSQPGGGTPLHF
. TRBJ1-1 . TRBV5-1 TGCGCCAGCAGCCTGGGGTGGGGAGGGGAGAACACTGAAGCTTTCTTT CASSLGWGGENTEAFF
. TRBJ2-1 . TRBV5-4 TGTGCCAGCAGCACCTTCTTCGACAGGTACAATGAGCAGTTCTTC CASSTFFDRYNEQFF
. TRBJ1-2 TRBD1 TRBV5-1 TGCGCCAGCAGCTTGGACCGGACAGGGGGCCCTGGCTACACCTTC CASSLDRTGGPGYTF
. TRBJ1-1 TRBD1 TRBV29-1 TGCAGCGTTGATCCCAGGGGGGCTGAAGCTTTCTTT CSVDPRGAEAFF
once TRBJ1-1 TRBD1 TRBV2 TGTGCCAGCAGTGAGCAGGGGGCCGGGTACACTGAAGCTTTCTTT CASSEQGAGYTEAFF
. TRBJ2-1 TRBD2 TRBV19 TGTGCCAGTACTTCGTTCTTGTCTAGCGGAGTCACATACAATGAGCAGTTCTTC CASTSFLSSGVTYNEQFF
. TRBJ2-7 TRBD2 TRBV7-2 TGTGCCAGCAGCTTGGTAGCGGGGGACTACGAGCAGTACTTC CASSLVAGDYEQYF
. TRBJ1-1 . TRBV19 TGTGCCAGTAGTAAACAGAGCATGAACACTGAAGCTTTCTTT CASSKQSMNTEAFF
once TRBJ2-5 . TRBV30 TGTGCCTGCACAGAAACACCTCAAGAGACCCAGTACTTC CACTETPQETQYF
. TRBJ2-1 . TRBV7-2 TGTGCCAGCAGCCCTTCAGGGGGCGGGGGGGCCTATAATGAGCAGTTCTTC CASSPSGGGGAYNEQFF